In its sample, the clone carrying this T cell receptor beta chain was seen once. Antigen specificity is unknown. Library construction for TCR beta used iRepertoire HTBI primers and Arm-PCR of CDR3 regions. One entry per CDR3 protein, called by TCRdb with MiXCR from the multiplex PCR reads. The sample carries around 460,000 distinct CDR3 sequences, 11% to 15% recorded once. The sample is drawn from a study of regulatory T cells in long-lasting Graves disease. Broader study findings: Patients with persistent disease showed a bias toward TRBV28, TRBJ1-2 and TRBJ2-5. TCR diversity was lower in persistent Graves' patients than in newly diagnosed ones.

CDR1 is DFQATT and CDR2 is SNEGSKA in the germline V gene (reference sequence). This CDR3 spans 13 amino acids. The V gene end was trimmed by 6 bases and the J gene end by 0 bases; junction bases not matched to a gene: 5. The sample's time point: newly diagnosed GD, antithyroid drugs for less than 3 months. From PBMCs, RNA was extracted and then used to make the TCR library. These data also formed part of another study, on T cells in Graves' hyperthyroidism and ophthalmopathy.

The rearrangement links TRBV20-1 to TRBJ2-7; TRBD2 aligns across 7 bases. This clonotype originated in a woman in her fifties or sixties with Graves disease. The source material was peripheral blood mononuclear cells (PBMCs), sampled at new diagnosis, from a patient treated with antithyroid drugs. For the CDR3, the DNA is TGCAGTGCCTGGCTAGCGGACTCCTACGAGCAGTACTTC. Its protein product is CSAWLADSYEQYF.